The present T cell receptor (beta chain) was sequenced within a study of Tregs in tolerant kidney transplant recipients. Related graft donors supplied nonmyeloablative bone marrow transplants, and mixed chimerism was transient. The V and J ends lost 5 bases and 0 bases, in that order; junction bases with no gene match: 26. The CDR3 totals 22 residues. Germline values: CDR1 MNHEY, CDR2 SMNVEV (reference sequence). TCRdb's copy holds only in-frame clones and misses some; the assay was immunoSEQ multiplex PCR. The data contain about 90,000 clones, roughly 93% of them singletons. The material was CD4+ T cells from blood (PBMCs), obtained 12 months after the transplant. The chain has TRBV27 and TRBJ1-2; TRBD1 matches 8 bases. This receptor was taken from a human patient who received a combined kidney and bone marrow transplant. Part of the T cell pool may stem from the graft donor. Here the CDR3 reads CASSPGRKGLLWGTGPNYGYTF. The CDR3 nucleotides are TGTGCCAGCAGTCCCGGCCGTAAGGGTTTGTTATGGGGGACAGGTCCTAACTATGGCTACACCTTC.